This T cell receptor (beta chain) was captured by sequencing in a study of T cells in Graves' hyperthyroidism and ophthalmopathy. This clonotype was picked up many times. Antigen specificity is unknown. Study results and limitations: Also found in blood were most expanded thyroid clonotypes above 0.001.

The investigators amplified TCR beta CDR3 regions from RNA transcripts. First-round RT-PCR targeting the TCR CDR3 was performed with the HTBI primer set. Each CDR3 protein gets one entry after TCRdb re-called the multiplex PCR reads with MiXCR. The table lists approximately 320,000 distinct CDR3 sequences, around 16% of them singletons. The CDR3 contains 13 residues. Germline V gene data show CDR1 as GTSNPN and CDR2 as SVGIG (reference sequence). V shed 5 bases, J shed 7 bases, and the junction held 6 bases outside the gene matches. Clinicians diagnosed patients from clinical symptoms, serum thyroxine and TRAb, thyroid ultrasound and orbital computed tomography.

The chain links TRBV30 to TRBJ2-1, with 9 bases identical to TRBD1. The specimen was blood. The clonotype was recovered from a man aged 25 to 40 with Graves' hyperthyroidism. The CDR3 coding sequence is TGTGCCTGGGGACAGGGGAGGTCGAATGAGCAGTTCTTC. Amino acid sequence: CAWGQGRSNEQFF.